Shown below are 21 T cell receptor beta chains from a single sample sequenced in a study of early T cells in non-severe SARS-CoV-2 infection (dated by TCRdb to the early 2020s). To prepare the library, 5' RACE was applied. The sample was run on a NextSeq 500. Using fastp trimming at Q25 and MiXCR clonotype assembly, TCRdb reanalyzed the public sequencing data and kept in-frame beta chains. Merged by CDR3 protein, the rows form single entries marked with the most common genes and DNA. The sample includes over 50,000 distinct CDR3 sequences, with over 9.5% observed a single time. The ten largest clonotypes hold around 3% of the sample. Sequenced: whole blood. The receptors shown here come from an adult who was a healthcare worker with PCR-confirmed SARS-CoV-2 infection or an uninfected control (not recorded which).

This clonotype came up many times. The chain is built from TRBV10-3 and TRBJ2-1; D is ambiguous. Trimming removed 6 bases from V and 7 bases from J, with 10 bases in between. Germline CDR1 and CDR2: ENHRY and SYGVKD. The CDR3 is made up of 12 amino acids. CDR3: CAISLNSNEQFF. DNA of the CDR3: TGTGCCATCAGCCTCAATTCAAATGAGCAGTTCTTC.

This clonotype was seen many times. V and J are TRBV28 and TRBJ2-1; 12 bases align to TRBD2. V gave up 5 bases and J gave up 0 bases; unmatched junction bases: 5. The CDR3 length is 17 residues. Germline values: CDR1 MDHEN, CDR2 SYDVKM. The CDR3 sequence is CASSTRLAGASYNEQFF. The CDR3 DNA reads TGTGCCAGCAGTACCCGACTAGCGGGAGCCTCCTACAATGAGCAGTTCTTC.

Many counts were recorded for this clonotype. The chain joins TRBV7-8 to TRBJ2-2; 7 nucleotides align to TRBD2. With V trimmed by 1 base and J by 2 bases, 7 bases remained unmatched. There are 17 residues in the CDR3. Germline V lookup: CDR1 SGHVS, CDR2 FQNEAQ. The CDR3 loop is CASSLGGGSSNTGELFF. In nucleotides, the CDR3 is TGTGCCAGCAGCTTAGGGGGAGGGAGTTCTAACACCGGGGAGCTGTTTTTT. Looking up the rest from reference TRBV7-8 and TRBJ2-2 gives the full variable domain: GAGVSQSPRYKVAKRGQDVALRCDPISGHVSLFWYQQALGQGPEFLTYFQNEAQLDKSGLPSDRFFAERPEGSVSTLKIQRTQQEDSAVYLCASSLGGGSSNTGELFFGEGSRLTVL.

This clonotype was seen a single time. An end of the junction does not agree with germline; a read error may underlie this. This chain connects TRBV28 to TRBJ2-3; no reliable D call. The CDR3 runs 14 residues. Germline V gene sequence: CDR1 MDHEN, CDR2 SYDVKM. The CDR3 nucleotides read TGTGCCAGCAGTTCAAATCCCCCCCTGGCATGGCAACATTTT. It yields the protein CASSSNPPLAWQHF.

This clonotype was recorded at least ten times. The chain has TRBV3-1 and TRBJ2-5, with a possible D match to TRBD1 (5 bases). V lost 1 base and J 1 base, leaving 10 bases between the germline ends. Germline-derived CDR1 and CDR2 are LGHDT and YNNKEL (reference sequence). The CDR3 length is 15 residues. Here the CDR3 DNA reads TGTGCCAGCAGCCAAGCAGGGTTCGGCCAAGAGACCCAGTACTTC. Translating it yields CASSQAGFGQETQYF.

This clonotype was found many times. The junction shows a germline mismatch at one end, possibly a read error. This chain uses TRBV7-7 with TRBJ2-5; D not certain. This CDR3 comprises 13 residues. Germline values: CDR1 SSHAT, CDR2 FNYEAQ (reference sequence). CDR3 nucleotides: TGTGCTAGCAGCCCGGACGTTGGGGAGACCCAGTACTTC. Translated, it gives CASSPDVGETQYF.

This clonotype has only a few counts. The J gene is TRBJ2-2, the V gene TRBV6-5; 7 positions match TRBD2. The CDR3 has 14 amino acids. Germline V gives CDR1 MNHEY, CDR2 SVGAGI. J was trimmed by 3 bases and V by 8 bases; bases with no gene match: 6. CDR3 in DNA: TGTGCCAGCCGTGGCGGGAGTTACACCGGGGAGCTGTTTTTT. It yields the protein CASRGGSYTGELFF.

This clonotype was recorded many times. V is TRBV11-2 and J is TRBJ2-5; 11 bases are shared with TRBD2. V was pared by 0 bases and J by 2 bases, with 14 bases of the junction left unmatched. CDR1 SGHAT and CDR2 FQNNGV come from the germline V gene. The CDR3 is made up of 20 amino acids. For the CDR3, the DNA is TGTGCCAGCAGCTTAGATGGTCTAGCGGGAGGAAGGTTGCGGCAAGAGACCCAGTACTTC. Translation gives CASSLDGLAGGRLRQETQYF. Supplemented by reference TRBV11-2 and TRBJ2-5, the full variable domain reads EAGVAQSPRYKIIEKRQSVAFWCNPISGHATLYWYQQILGQGPKLLIQFQNNGVVDDSQLPKDRFSAERLKGVDSTLKIQPAKLEDSAVYLCASSLDGLAGGRLRQETQYFGPGTRLLVL.

This chain links TRBV20-1 with TRBJ2-2, with TRBD2 matching 7 bases. CDR3 length: 14 residues. J gave up 3 bases and V 3 bases, and 4 bases lay outside the gene matches. Looked up from germline, CDR1 is DFQATT and CDR2 is SNEGSKA (reference sequence). CDR3 coding DNA: TGCAGTGCTAGGGCGGGAGCGGACACCGGGGAGCTGTTTTTT. Amino acid sequence: CSARAGADTGELFF.

This clonotype was counted ten times or more. This rearrangement joins TRBV18 to TRBJ2-5; D gene unclear. V lost 2 bases and J lost 4, with 14 bases in between. CDR3 size: 15 residues. The germline gives CDR1 KGHSH, CDR2 LQKENI. The CDR3 reads CASSPRVGQVETQYF. CDR3 sequence (DNA): TGTGCCAGCTCACCAAGGGTTGGGCAAGTAGAGACCCAGTACTTC.

This clonotype was found many times. The chain is built from TRBV7-8 and TRBJ2-1, with 9 nucleotides matching TRBD2. There are 16 residues in the CDR3. The germline gives CDR1 SGHVS, CDR2 FQNEAQ. V lost 1 base, J lost 6 bases, and 7 bases stayed unmatched. This CDR3 reads CASSLDPAGGLNEQFF. DNA for the CDR3: TGTGCCAGCAGCTTAGATCCCGCGGGAGGGCTCAATGAGCAGTTCTTC.

There are a few counts of this clonotype. The chain employs TRBV11-2 and TRBJ2-1; no firm D call. The V end lost 3 bases, the J end lost 0 bases, and 6 bases lay between the germline ends. The CDR3 is 14 amino acids. CDR1 and CDR2 from the germline V gene are SGHAT and FQNNGV. CDR3 in amino acids: CASSFMSSYNEQFF. CDR3 in DNA: TGTGCCAGCAGCTTTATGAGCTCCTACAATGAGCAGTTCTTC.

In this sample, this clonotype turned up many times. The chain links TRBV12-3 or TRBV12-4 to TRBJ2-3; D gene ambiguous. This CDR3 comprises 12 residues. V gave up 3 bases and J gave up 11 bases, with 12 bases separating them. The CDR3 sequence is CASSLSFWVQYF. DNA of the CDR3: TGTGCCAGCAGTTTGTCTTTCTGGGTGCAGTATTTT.

This clonotype appeared many times. V and J are TRBV29-1 and TRBJ2-7, with D tentatively TRBD1 (5 bases). Germline loops: CDR1 SQVTM, CDR2 ANQGSEA. This CDR3 comprises 13 residues. Deletions cut 5 bases from V and 2 bases from J, with 13 bases between. Here the CDR3 DNA reads TGCAGCGTTATCCCGCCAGGGACCTACGAGCAGTACTTC. It encodes CSVIPPGTYEQYF.

The sample holds a few counts of this clonotype. The chain combines TRBV14 with TRBJ2-2; 10 bases line up with TRBD2. V lost 0 bases to trimming and J lost 5 bases; unmatched junction nucleotides: 9. The germline V gene has CDR1 SGHDN and CDR2 FVKESK. This CDR3 is 18 amino acids long. CDR3 in amino acids: CASSQERAASGRTGELFF. In DNA form, the CDR3 reads TGTGCCAGCAGCCAAGAACGCGCGGCTAGCGGGAGAACCGGGGAGCTGTTTTTT.

At least ten counts were recorded for this clonotype. This chain connects TRBV18 to TRBJ2-7; D gene ambiguous. Germline V gives CDR1 KGHSH, CDR2 LQKENI. The V end was cut by 2 bases, the J end by 2 bases, with 10 bases between. CDR3 length: 14 amino acids. CDR3 coding DNA: TGTGCCAGCTCACCATCGGCAATTCCCTACGAGCAGTACTTC. The encoded protein is CASSPSAIPYEQYF.

This clonotype was seen only a few times. The J gene is TRBJ1-6, the V gene TRBV2; no clear D gene. CDR3 length: 11 amino acids. V gave up 6 bases and J gave up 13 bases, with 10 bases separating them. Germline lookup yields CDR1 SNHLY and CDR2 FYNNEI. The CDR3 bases are TGTGCCAGCAGGGGGATCCTCCCCCTCCACTTT. Translated: CASRGILPLHF.

The chain links TRBV12-3 or TRBV12-4 to TRBJ2-7; D ambiguous. The CDR3 extends over 16 amino acids. Trimming stripped 5 bases from V and 0 bases from J, with 17 bases between. The CDR3 DNA is TGTGCCAGCAGTCCATTCCCCGGCACCAGCTCCTACGAGCAGTACTTC. Protein sequence: CASSPFPGTSSYEQYF.

The V gene is TRBV6-2 or TRBV6-3, the J gene TRBJ2-2; no clear D. The CDR3 runs 12 residues. Germline CDR1 and CDR2: MNHEY and SVGEGT. With 5 bases removed from V and 10 bases from J, the gap between germline ends came to 11 bases. In DNA form, the CDR3 reads TGTGCCAGCAGTACCCGAGCCGAGGAGCTGTTTTTT. This gives the protein CASSTRAEELFF.

The sample holds many counts of this clonotype. The gene calls are TRBV11-2 and TRBJ1-1; D possibly corresponds to TRBD1 (5 bases). The ends were cut back, 5 bases at V and 8 bases at J, with 27 bases in the middle. The CDR3 covers 17 residues. The germline gives CDR1 SGHAT, CDR2 FQNNGV. CDR3 coding DNA: TGTGCCAGCAGCCTAGTTGGGGCGGCGGGGGGGTCGCTGGAAGCTTTCTTT. Protein product: CASSLVGAAGGSLEAFF.

This clonotype has a count of ten or more. This sequence joins TRBV19 and TRBJ1-2, with no clear D. The CDR3 is made up of 14 amino acids. The germline CDR1 and CDR2 sequences are LNHDA and SQIVND (reference sequence). V was trimmed by 4 bases and J by 8 bases, leaving 17 bases between them. CDR3 sequence reads: CASSNTATLGGYTF. Written as DNA, the CDR3 is TGTGCCAGTAGTAATACTGCCACCCTGGGGGGCTACACCTTC.